One and the same sample provided the 23 T cell receptor beta chains below, sequenced in a study of blood T cell repertoires in COVID-19. Libraries were prepared by immunoSEQ multiplex PCR; TCRdb keeps only in-frame clonotypes and omits some of them. This sample yields 200,000 to 250,000 clones, of which about 85% are seen a single time; 9.5% to 15% belongs to the top ten. The sequenced material came from peripheral blood. These receptors originate from a young woman who had recovered from COVID-19.

The chain is built from TRBV29-1 and TRBJ1-6; no definite D call. Germline V gene sequence: CDR1 SQVTM, CDR2 ANQGSEA. Trimming stripped 6 bases from V and 9 bases from J, with 15 bases between. The CDR3 runs 13 residues. The CDR3 region is CSVSPGVGSPLHF. The CDR3 nucleotides read TGCAGCGTATCACCCGGGGTGGGTTCACCCCTCCACTTT.

The chain combines TRBV2 with TRBJ2-1, with TRBD2 matching 9 bases. The germline CDR1 and CDR2 sequences are SNHLY and FYNNEI. With 7 bases clipped from V and 10 bases from J, the junction kept 23 bases outside the gene matches. The CDR3 is 18 residues long. Written as DNA, the CDR3 is TGTGCCAGCATTGGGCCCGTACCGGGGCGGGAGGGCCGAGGCGAGCAGTTCTTC. Amino acids: CASIGPVPGREGRGEQFF.

The rearrangement uses TRBV4-2 and TRBJ2-5, with 7 bases identical to TRBD2. The germline V gene has CDR1 LGHNA and CDR2 YNFKEQ. V gave up 0 bases and J gave up 3 bases; unmatched junction bases: 10. This CDR3 spans 17 amino acids. Here the CDR3 reads CASSQDARGLTKETQYF. For the CDR3, the DNA is TGTGCCAGCAGCCAAGACGCAAGGGGACTAACAAAAGAGACCCAGTACTTC.

The chain joins TRBV9 to TRBJ2-1; a weak D match, TRBD2 (6 bases). This CDR3 is built from 15 residues. V was clipped by 2 bases and J by 5 bases, with 14 bases between them. Germline V CDR1 and CDR2: SGDLS, YYNGEE. The CDR3 DNA follows: TGTGCCAGCAGCGTCGGGGACTTATTAAACAATGAGCAGTTCTTC. Protein product: CASSVGDLLNNEQFF.

V is TRBV13 and J is TRBJ2-3; 9 bases align to TRBD2. The CDR3 is made up of 14 amino acids. Germline CDR1 reads PRHDT; CDR2 reads FYEKMQ (reference sequence). V gave up 8 bases and J gave up 2 bases; unmatched junction bases: 5. This CDR3 is CASQSGRITDTQYF. In DNA, the CDR3 is TGTGCCAGCCAAAGCGGGAGGATCACAGATACGCAGTATTTT. The full variable domain, in which reference TRBV13 and TRBJ2-3 provide the parts outside the CDR3, is AAGVIQSPRHLIKEKRETATLKCYPIPRHDTVYWYQQGPGQDPQFLISFYEKMQSDKGSIPDRFSAQQFSDYHSELNMSSLELGDSALYFCASQSGRITDTQYFGPGTRLTVL.

The gene calls are TRBV28 and TRBJ2-2; D is ambiguous. CDR1 is MDHEN and CDR2 is SYDVKM in the germline V gene. Between the trimmed V and J ends, which lost 7 bases and 6 bases, there was a span of 24 bases. The CDR3 is 17 amino acids. The CDR3 DNA reads as TGTGCCAGCACTAAGTTCCCCCCACTCAGGCCGGCCGGGGAGCTGTTTTTT. This gives the protein CASTKFPPLRPAGELFF.

The rearrangement links TRBV7-9 to TRBJ2-5; 13 nucleotides line up with TRBD2. V dropped 4 bases and J dropped 5; count of bases not matched to a gene: 7. From germline, CDR1 is SEHNR and CDR2 FQNEAQ (reference sequence). The CDR3 runs 16 residues. CDR3 amino acids: CASSSGLAGVGETQYF. CDR3 DNA: TGTGCCAGCAGCTCCGGACTAGCGGGAGTAGGGGAGACCCAGTACTTC.

The chain links TRBV11-2 to TRBJ2-1; 14 nucleotides match TRBD2. Germline assignment: CDR1 SGHAT and CDR2 FQNNGV. The CDR3 spans 16 residues. V trimming: 5 bases; J trimming: 6 bases; junction bases outside the gene matches: 6. In DNA, the CDR3 is TGTGCCAGCAGCGATAGACTAGCGGGAGGGATCAATGAGCAGTTCTTC. Translation: CASSDRLAGGINEQFF.

This chain uses TRBV2 with TRBJ2-7, with 11 nucleotides matching TRBD2. The CDR3 runs to 14 residues. After removal of 5 bases from V and 0 bases from J, the junction contained 0 bases not matched to a gene. Germline values: CDR1 SNHLY, CDR2 FYNNEI. The CDR3 DNA reads as TGTGCCAGCAGTACTAGCGGGAGCTCCTACGAGCAGTACTTC. It is translated as CASSTSGSSYEQYF.

V gene TRBV6-5 combines with J gene TRBJ2-5, with D tentatively TRBD1 (6 bases). The CDR3 runs 13 residues. The germline V gene encodes CDR1 MNHEY and CDR2 SVGAGI. The ends were cut back, 6 bases at V and 3 bases at J, with 11 bases in the middle. CDR3 loop: CASRRQVKETQYF. The DNA for the CDR3 is TGTGCCAGCAGGCGACAGGTAAAAGAGACCCAGTACTTC.

This clone occurred once. The J gene is TRBJ1-4, the V gene TRBV11-2; no definite D call. Trimming removed 2 bases at V and 5 bases at J, with 15 bases between. CDR1 SGHAT and CDR2 FQNNGV come from the germline V gene. The CDR3 consists of 16 residues. The CDR3 sequence: CASSLITTDTNEKLFF. Written as DNA, the CDR3 is TGTGCCAGCAGCTTAATAACAACCGATACAAATGAAAAACTGTTTTTT.

This clone was observed a handful of times. The chain uses TRBV7-9 and TRBJ1-2; the match to TRBD1 covers 10 bases. Germline CDR1 SEHNR, CDR2 FQNEAQ (reference sequence). The CDR3 totals 17 residues. J lost 4 bases, V lost 0 bases, and 8 bases had no gene match. The CDR3 loop is CASSLASTGQGSYGYTF. The CDR3 DNA reads TGTGCCAGCAGCTTAGCGTCAACGGGACAGGGGAGCTATGGCTACACCTTC.

The genes are TRBV24-1 and TRBJ2-1; 7 bases are a match to TRBD2. This CDR3 region has 15 residues. Per the germline V gene, CDR1 is KGHDR and CDR2 is SFDVKD. The J segment lost 2 bases and the V segment lost 2 bases, leaving 2 bases of the junction unmatched. The chain's CDR3 is CATSDWGTTYNEQFF. The CDR3 bases are TGTGCCACCAGTGATTGGGGGACTACCTACAATGAGCAGTTCTTC.

This rearrangement joins TRBV2 to TRBJ1-4; D unclear. CDR1 and CDR2 from the germline V gene are SNHLY and FYNNEI. The CDR3 is 13 residues long. V was trimmed by 5 bases and J by 3 bases, leaving 7 bases between them. Written as DNA, the CDR3 is TGTGCCAGCAGTCCGGAGGCTAATGAAAAACTGTTTTTT. Its translation is CASSPEANEKLFF.

The V gene is TRBV7-9, the J gene TRBJ1-1; 10 nucleotides match TRBD1. Per the germline V gene, CDR1 is SEHNR and CDR2 is FQNEAQ (reference sequence). This CDR3 has 16 amino acids. V gave up 5 bases and J gave up 0 bases; unmatched junction bases: 6. The CDR3 loop reads CASSEGTGDMNTEAFF. CDR3 nucleotides: TGTGCCAGCAGCGAAGGGACAGGGGATATGAACACTGAAGCTTTCTTT.

The J gene is TRBJ2-2, the V gene TRBV29-1; D unresolved. This CDR3 has 12 amino acids. V lost 2 bases, J lost 5 bases, and 6 bases lay in between. Germline CDR1 reads SQVTM; CDR2 reads ANQGSEA. The CDR3: CSVESPTGELFF. The CDR3 DNA sequence: TGCAGCGTTGAATCCCCAACCGGGGAGCTGTTTTTT.

This chain uses TRBV2 with TRBJ2-7, with D perhaps matching TRBD1 (6 bases). Germline V gene data show CDR1 as SNHLY and CDR2 as FYNNEI. V shed 5 bases and J shed 2 bases, with 13 bases lying between them. This CDR3 is 14 amino acids long. CDR3: CASSPQTGTYEQYF. DNA for the CDR3: TGTGCCAGCAGTCCGCAGACAGGAACCTACGAGCAGTACTTC.

The V and J genes are TRBV21-1 and TRBJ1-2. TRBV21-1 represents a pseudogene. The CDR3 sequence is 14 residues long. The CDR3 nucleotides are TGTGCCAGCAGCAAAAAAATCCCTTCCTATGGCTACACCTTC. As protein: CASSKKIPSYGYTF.

The chain uses TRBV28 and TRBJ2-7; TRBD1 aligns across 7 bases. CDR3 length: 15 amino acids. V shed 4 bases, J shed 7 bases, and the junction held 13 bases outside the gene matches. Germline values: CDR1 MDHEN, CDR2 SYDVKM. The CDR3 nucleotides are TGTGCCAGCAGTTCAAGGGGCAGGGGGTATTGGGAGCAGTACTTC. Translating gives CASSSRGRGYWEQYF.

The V gene is TRBV4-2, the J gene TRBJ2-3; 13 nucleotides agree with TRBD2. V shed 0 bases, J shed 2 bases, and the junction held 2 bases outside the gene matches. The length of the CDR3 is 17 residues. The germline CDR1 and CDR2 sequences are LGHNA and YNFKEQ. The CDR3 DNA reads TGTGCCAGCAGCCAAGAGGGACTAGCGGGGACCACAGATACGCAGTATTTT. Translating it yields CASSQEGLAGTTDTQYF.

This clone was seen once. The chain couples TRBV24-1 to TRBJ1-1; tentatively, D is TRBD1 (6 bases). Trimming stripped 4 bases from V and 3 bases from J, with 8 bases between. CDR3 length: 13 residues. CDR1 KGHDR and CDR2 SFDVKD come from the germline V gene. The CDR3 nucleotides read TGTGCCACCAGTGAGGACAGTCACACTGAAGCTTTCTTT. Amino acids: CATSEDSHTEAFF.

This clone has more than one count but fewer than ten. Other DNA sequences from this sample encode an identical CDR3 as well. The chain couples TRBV20-1 to TRBJ2-7; D might be TRBD1 (6 bases). The CDR3 consists of 11 residues. V was clipped by 6 bases and J by 5 bases, with 11 bases between them. The germline V gene has CDR1 DFQATT and CDR2 SNEGSKA (reference sequence). The CDR3 sequence is CSASRGNEQYF. In DNA, the CDR3 is TGCAGTGCCTCCAGGGGCAACGAGCAGTACTTC.

This chain connects TRBV4-2 to TRBJ1-5; possibly TRBD1 for D (6 bases). The CDR3 extends over 15 amino acids. Trimming took 0 bases from V and 6 from J, leaving 12 bases between them. CDR1 and CDR2 (germline): LGHNA, YNFKEQ. The CDR3 loop reads CASSQDPGEGQPQHF. DNA of the CDR3: TGTGCCAGCAGCCAAGATCCAGGGGAAGGTCAGCCCCAGCATTTT.